This entry concerns a single T cell receptor beta chain. These data originate in a study of blood T cell repertoires in COVID-19. V dropped 4 bases and J dropped 5 bases, with 16 bases sitting between them. Germline V gene data show CDR1 as SGHRS and CDR2 as YFSETQ. The CDR3 is 15 amino acids. TCRdb's table, derived via immunoSEQ multiplex PCR, lists solely in-frame clones and lacks some. The table shows under 300,000 clones, with just over 85% occurring only once. This chain connects TRBV5-1 to TRBJ2-1; weak D call: TRBD2 (7 bases). Sequenced: peripheral blood. This receptor was identified in a young man who had recovered from COVID-19. The DNA for the CDR3 is TGCGCCAGCAGCCCCGGCGGGGGCATAAACAATGAGCAGTTCTTC. Residues: CASSPGGGINNEQFF.